The clone carrying this T cell receptor beta chain was detected once. Its antigen is unknown. The data were obtained in a study of cytotoxic CD8 clonotypes in ibrutinib-treated CLL. Findings and caveats of the study: Sustained-remission patients were sampled at different times than progressing patients were. With treatment, public clonotypes, which were uncommon, either contracted or remained stable.

The CDR3 consists of 16 residues. Here immunoSEQ multiplex PCR was the method, and the copy in TCRdb shows in-frame clones only, minus some. The sample consists of some 350,000 clones, roughly 70% of them appearing once. From cryopreserved PBMCs came 1.5 to 2.5 micrograms of genomic DNA used for TCR beta libraries. V and J are TRBV21-1 and TRBJ2-7; the table calls TRBD1, which could not be checked here. TRBV21-1 is classified as a pseudogene. The TCR sequence derives from a human donor with chronic lymphocytic leukemia. The input for sequencing was PBMCs, taken after 36 months of ibrutinib treatment. The CDR3 DNA is TGTGCCAGCAGCAAAGTAGAGACAGGGGTAATGCACGAGCAGTACTTC. This sequence encodes CASSKVETGVMHEQYF.